Listed below are T cell receptor beta chains from one sample, sequenced in a study of cytomegalovirus exposure and HLA in healthy donors. Data came from immunoSEQ multiplex PCR; TCRdb stores just in-frame clones and leaves some out. In the table there are roughly 150,000 clones, 70% to 90% of which are singletons. The source material was PBMCs. The receptors here all came from a man aged 25-45 years in good health and CMV-seropositive. CDR3s include the opening cysteine and the closing phenylalanine or tryptophan. D genes are given only for firm matches. Clone size is shown for a subset of rows, as once, few, many or a class of expanded clone.

TRBJ1-2 | TRBV29-1 | - | - | CSVRGGSYGYTF | TGCAGCGTCCGGGGGGGATCTTATGGCTACACCTTC
TRBJ2-7 | TRBV5-1 | - | TRBD1 | CASSLGGQAYEQYF | TGCGCCAGCAGCTTGGGTGGACAGGCCTACGAGCAGTACTTC
TRBJ1-1 | TRBV19 | once | TRBD1 | CASSMRNGQGKTEAFF | TGTGCCAGTAGTATGAGGAACGGACAGGGAAAGACTGAAGCTTTCTTT
TRBJ1-1 | TRBV19 | - | - | CASSIVLRDTEAFF | TGTGCCAGTAGTATAGTGCTCAGGGACACTGAAGCTTTCTTT
TRBJ2-1 | TRBV19 | - | TRBD2 | CASSPSGTSGRYNEQFF | TGTGCCAGTAGTCCCAGTGGGACTAGCGGGAGGTACAATGAGCAGTTCTTC
TRBJ2-1 | TRBV9 | - | TRBD2 | CASSELGTSGRYEQFF | TGTGCCAGCAGCGAACTCGGGACTAGCGGGAGGTATGAGCAGTTCTTC
TRBJ2-7 | TRBV19 | - | - | CASSIGGGITYEQYF | TGTGCCAGTAGTATTGGAGGCGGGATTACCTACGAGCAGTACTTC
TRBJ1-5 | TRBV28 | - | - | CASSLSNSNQPQHF | TGTGCCAGCAGTTTATCAAATAGCAATCAGCCCCAGCATTTT
TRBJ1-3 | TRBV7-6 | once | TRBD1 | CASSPSPGGSGNTIYF | TGTGCCAGCAGCCCCTCTCCAGGGGGCTCTGGAAACACCATATATTTT
TRBJ2-3 | TRBV9 | - | - | CASSFTGTSTDTQYF | TGTGCCAGCAGCTTCACAGGGACCAGCACAGATACGCAGTATTTT
TRBJ2-2 | TRBV2 | - | TRBD1 | CASSGQGRTGELFF | TGTGCCAGCAGCGGACAGGGTCGGACCGGGGAGCTGTTTTTT
TRBJ2-1 | TRBV12-2 | - | - | CVRDGEQFF | TGTGTACGCGACGGGGAGCAGTTCTTC
TRBJ2-7 | TRBV5-1 | - | TRBD1 | CASSPSGQGSYEQYF | TGCGCCAGCAGCCCCTCGGGACAGGGCTCCTACGAGCAGTACTTC
TRBJ2-3 | TRBV5-1 | - | TRBD1 | CASSTRQGSTDTQYF | TGCGCCAGCAGCACCCGACAGGGCAGCACAGATACGCAGTATTTT
TRBJ1-2 | TRBV11-2 | - | - | CASSLGSSRGGYGYTF | TGTGCCAGCAGCTTAGGCTCAAGCAGGGGCGGCTATGGCTACACCTTC
TRBJ1-1 | TRBV27 | few | - | CASSLEGGTEAFF | TGTGCCAGCAGCTTAGAAGGGGGCACTGAAGCTTTCTTT
TRBJ2-1 | TRBV27 | once | TRBD2 | CASNPSGGGPLSEQFF | TGTGCCAGCAATCCTAGTGGGGGAGGGCCATTGAGCGAGCAGTTCTTC
TRBJ2-1 | TRBV2 | - | - | CASSRGLDEQFF | TGTGCCAGCAGTCGGGGACTGGACGAGCAGTTCTTC
TRBJ2-3 | TRBV18 | few | TRBD2 | CASSPPAGGTDTQYF | TGTGCCAGCTCACCACCAGCGGGGGGCACAGATACGCAGTATTTT
TRBJ2-1 | TRBV5-4 | - | TRBD2 | CASSLNGLAVYNEQFF | TGTGCCAGCAGCTTGAACGGACTAGCGGTTTACAATGAGCAGTTCTTC
TRBJ2-6 | TRBV15 | - | TRBD1 | CATSWGQVSGANVLTF | TGTGCCACCAGCTGGGGACAGGTCTCTGGGGCCAACGTCCTGACTTTC
TRBJ1-2 | TRBV6-1 | - | - | CASSETQGFGYTF | TGTGCCAGCAGTGAGACACAGGGTTTTGGCTACACCTTC
TRBJ1-4 | TRBV2 | - | - | CASSDHRVNEKLFF | TGTGCCAGCAGTGACCACAGGGTGAATGAAAAACTGTTTTTT
TRBJ2-1 | TRBV2 | - | TRBD2 | CASRGGGPPYNEQFF | TGTGCCAGCAGGGGCGGGGGGCCCCCCTACAATGAGCAGTTCTTC
TRBJ1-2 | TRBV27 | - | TRBD1 | CASSPMGQGKGYTF | TGTGCCAGCAGTCCGATGGGACAGGGGAAGGGCTACACCTTC
TRBJ2-7 | TRBV7-2 | once | - | CASSLDLAGVCEQYF | TGTGCCAGCAGCTTAGACCTGGCAGGGGTATGCGAGCAGTACTTC
TRBJ2-3 | TRBV5-8 | once | TRBD2 | CASSSGLAGAGATTDTQYF | TGTGCCAGCAGTTCGGGCCTAGCGGGAGCTGGGGCAACCACAGATACGCAGTATTTT
TRBJ2-1 | TRBV6-1 | - | - | CASSSRSYNEQFF | TGTGCCAGCAGTTCACGGAGCTACAATGAGCAGTTCTTC
TRBJ1-5 | TRBV7-9 | once | TRBD1 | CASSLTGGYQPQHF | TGTGCCAGCAGTTTAACAGGGGGGTATCAGCCCCAGCATTTT
TRBJ1-5 | TRBV2 | - | - | CASRSGTGVNQPQHF | TGTGCCAGCAGGTCCGGGACGGGAGTTAATCAGCCCCAGCATTTT
TRBJ2-7 | TRBV4-2 | - | TRBD2 | CASSQRGGTYEQYF | TGTGCCAGCAGCCAACGGGGGGGGACCTACGAGCAGTACTTC
TRBJ1-1 | TRBV7-2 | - | - | CASSFRDTEAFF | TGTGCCAGCAGCTTCCGGGACACTGAAGCTTTCTTT
TRBJ1-2 | TRBV10-2 | - | - | CASSDTDGYTF | TGCGCCAGCAGTGATACTGATGGCTACACCTTC
TRBJ1-1 | TRBV4-1 | few | TRBD1 | CASSHRTGGASTEAFF | TGCGCCAGCAGCCACCGGACAGGGGGCGCTTCCACTGAAGCTTTCTTT
TRBJ2-2 | TRBV19 | - | - | CASSIGGYTGELFF | TGTGCCAGTAGTATTGGGGGCTACACCGGGGAGCTGTTTTTT
TRBJ2-3 | TRBV7-9 | - | TRBD1 | CSSSHPPGQGGITDTQYF | TGTTCCAGCAGCCACCCACCCGGACAGGGGGGGATCACAGATACGCAGTATTTT
TRBJ2-2 | TRBV27 | - | TRBD2 | CASSLSFGSGGNTGELFF | TGTGCCAGCAGTTTATCTTTCGGGTCGGGGGGAAACACCGGGGAGCTGTTTTTT
TRBJ2-5 | TRBV23-1 | - | - | CASSRAAWGEETQYF | TGCGCCAGCAGTCGCGCCGCTTGGGGGGAAGAGACCCAGTACTTC
TRBJ2-7 | TRBV7-9 | - | - | CSSSLDASLSSYEQYF | TGTTCCAGCAGCTTAGATGCTAGCTTAAGCTCCTACGAGCAGTACTTC
TRBJ2-7 | TRBV7-9 | - | TRBD1 | CASSLAGQYEQYF | TGTGCCAGCAGCTTAGCGGGACAGTACGAGCAGTACTTC
TRBJ1-2 | TRBV30 | few | TRBD1 | CAWQGVGYGYTF | TGTGCCTGGCAGGGGGTCGGGTATGGCTACACCTTC
TRBJ2-1 | TRBV11-3 | - | TRBD2 | CASSLAAGDSNEQFF | TGTGCCAGCAGCTTAGCAGCGGGAGACTCCAATGAGCAGTTCTTC
TRBJ2-7 | TRBV15 | - | - | CATSPGFSYEQYF | TGTGCCACCAGCCCCGGGTTTTCCTACGAGCAGTACTTC
TRBJ2-7 | TRBV27 | - | - | CASSSRPAGAYEQYF | TGTGCCAGCAGCTCCCGGCCCGCCGGAGCCTACGAGCAGTACTTC
TRBJ1-2 | TRBV16 | - | - | CASSQWATNYGYTF | TGTGCCAGCAGCCAATGGGCCACCAACTATGGCTACACCTTC
TRBJ1-1 | TRBV5-1 | - | - | CASTLNGGVSTEAFF | TGCGCCAGCACCCTAAACGGAGGGGTAAGCACTGAAGCTTTCTTT
TRBJ1-1 | TRBV7-9 | - | TRBD1 | CASSYQGAVEAFF | TGTGCCAGCAGTTACCAGGGGGCGGTTGAAGCTTTCTTT
TRBJ2-2 | TRBV15 | - | TRBD2 | CATSMNPLAGASGELFF | TGTGCCACCAGCATGAACCCACTAGCGGGAGCCTCCGGGGAGCTGTTTTTT